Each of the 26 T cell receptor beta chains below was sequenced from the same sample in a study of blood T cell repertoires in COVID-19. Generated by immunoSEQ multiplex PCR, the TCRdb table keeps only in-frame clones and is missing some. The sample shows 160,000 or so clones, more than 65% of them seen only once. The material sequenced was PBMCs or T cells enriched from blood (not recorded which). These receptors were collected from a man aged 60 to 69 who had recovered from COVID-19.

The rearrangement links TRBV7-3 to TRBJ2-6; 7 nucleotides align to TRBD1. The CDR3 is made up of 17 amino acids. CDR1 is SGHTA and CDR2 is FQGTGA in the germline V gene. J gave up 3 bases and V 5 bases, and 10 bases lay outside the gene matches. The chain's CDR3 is CASSPSTGTFGANVLTF. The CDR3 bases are TGTGCCAGCAGCCCCTCGACAGGGACCTTTGGGGCCAACGTCCTGACTTTC.

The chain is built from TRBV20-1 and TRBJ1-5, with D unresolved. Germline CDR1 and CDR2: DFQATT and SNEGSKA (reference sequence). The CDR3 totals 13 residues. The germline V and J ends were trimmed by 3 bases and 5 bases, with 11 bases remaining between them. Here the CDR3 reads CSASWGVDQPQHF. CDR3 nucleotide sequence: TGCAGTGCTAGTTGGGGAGTTGATCAGCCCCAGCATTTT.

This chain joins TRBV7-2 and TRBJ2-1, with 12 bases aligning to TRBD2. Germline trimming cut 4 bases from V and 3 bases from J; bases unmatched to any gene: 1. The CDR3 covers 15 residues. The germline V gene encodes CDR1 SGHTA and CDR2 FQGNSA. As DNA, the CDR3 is TGTGCCAGCAGCTCGACTAGCGGGGGCTACAATGAGCAGTTCTTC. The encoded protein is CASSSTSGGYNEQFF.

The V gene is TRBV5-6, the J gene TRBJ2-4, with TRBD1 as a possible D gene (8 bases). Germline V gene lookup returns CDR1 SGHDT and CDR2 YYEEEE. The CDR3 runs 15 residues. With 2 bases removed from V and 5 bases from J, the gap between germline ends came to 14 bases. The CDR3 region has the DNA TGTGCCAGCAGCTTTATTACAGGGGGGGAAAACATTCAGTACTTC. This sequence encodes CASSFITGGENIQYF.

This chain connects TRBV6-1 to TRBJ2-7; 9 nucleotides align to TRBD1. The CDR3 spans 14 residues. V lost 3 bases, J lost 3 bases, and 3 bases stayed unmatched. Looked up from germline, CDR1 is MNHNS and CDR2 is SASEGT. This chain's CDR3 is CASSDLGQGYEQYF. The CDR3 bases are TGTGCCAGCAGTGATCTGGGACAGGGCTACGAGCAGTACTTC.

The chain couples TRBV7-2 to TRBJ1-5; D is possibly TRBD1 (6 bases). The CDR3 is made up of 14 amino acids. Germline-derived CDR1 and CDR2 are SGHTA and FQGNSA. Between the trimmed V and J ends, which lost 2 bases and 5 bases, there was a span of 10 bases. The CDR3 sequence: CASSLTGRDQPQHF. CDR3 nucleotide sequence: TGTGCCAGCAGCTTAACAGGGAGGGATCAGCCCCAGCATTTT.

The CDR3 coding sequence is TGCGCCAGCAGCCCCCTAACAGGGTCCACTGAAGCTTTCTTT. Its translation is CASSPLTGSTEAFF. The gene calls are TRBV5-1 and TRBJ1-1, with D possibly being TRBD1 (6 bases). CDR1 and CDR2 from the germline V gene are SGHRS and YFSETQ. Trimming shortened V by 4 bases and J by 4 bases, and 14 bases separated the two germline ends. The CDR3 consists of 14 residues. Based on the CDR3 plus reference TRBV5-1 and TRBJ1-1, the full variable domain is KAGVTQTPRYLIKTRGQQVTLSCSPISGHRSVSWYQQTPGQGLQFLFEYFSETQRNKGNFPGRFSGRQFSNSRSEMNVSTLELGDSALYLCASSPLTGSTEAFFGQGTRLTVV.

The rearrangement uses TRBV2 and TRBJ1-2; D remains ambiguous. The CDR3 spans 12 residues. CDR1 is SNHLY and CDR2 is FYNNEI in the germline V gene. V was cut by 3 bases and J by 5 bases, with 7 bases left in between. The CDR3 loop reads CASSESTYGYTF. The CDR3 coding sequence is TGTGCCAGCAGTGAGTCCACTTATGGCTACACCTTC.

CDR3 coding DNA: TGTGCCAGCAGCTTGGCGGGACTAGCGGGGGAGAATGAGCAGTTCTTC. The encoded protein is CASSLAGLAGENEQFF. The V gene is TRBV5-4, the J gene TRBJ2-1, with 14 nucleotides matching TRBD2. The CDR3 has 16 amino acids. Germline lookup yields CDR1 SGHNT and CDR2 YYREEE (reference sequence). The trim removed 0 bases at V and 7 bases at J, leaving 3 bases unmatched.

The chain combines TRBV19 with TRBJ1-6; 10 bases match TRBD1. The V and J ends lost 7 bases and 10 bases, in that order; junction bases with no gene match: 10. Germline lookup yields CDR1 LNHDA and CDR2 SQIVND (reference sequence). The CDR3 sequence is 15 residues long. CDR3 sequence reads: CASNAGGQGDSPLHF. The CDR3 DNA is TGTGCCAGTAATGCAGGTGGACAGGGGGACTCACCCCTCCACTTT.

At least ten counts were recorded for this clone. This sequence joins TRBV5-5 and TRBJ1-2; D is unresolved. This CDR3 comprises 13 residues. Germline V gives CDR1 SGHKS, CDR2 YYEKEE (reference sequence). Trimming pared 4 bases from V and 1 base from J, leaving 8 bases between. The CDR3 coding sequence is TGTGCCAGCAGCCTAGACGTTAACTATGGCTACACCTTC. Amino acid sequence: CASSLDVNYGYTF.

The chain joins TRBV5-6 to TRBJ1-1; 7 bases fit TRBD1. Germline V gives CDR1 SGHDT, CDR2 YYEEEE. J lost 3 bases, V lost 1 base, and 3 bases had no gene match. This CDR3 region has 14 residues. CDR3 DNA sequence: TGTGCCAGCAGCTTGTTTGACAGGGACACTGAAGCTTTCTTT. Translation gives CASSLFDRDTEAFF.

The CDR3 DNA reads as TGTGCCAGCCGGGGGGTGGACTACGAGCAGTACTTC. Protein sequence: CASRGVDYEQYF. V gene TRBV2 combines with J gene TRBJ2-7; 7 positions agree with TRBD2. This CDR3 contains 12 residues. Trimming removed 8 bases from V and 3 bases from J; junction bases left unmatched: 4. CDR1 is SNHLY and CDR2 is FYNNEI in the germline V gene.

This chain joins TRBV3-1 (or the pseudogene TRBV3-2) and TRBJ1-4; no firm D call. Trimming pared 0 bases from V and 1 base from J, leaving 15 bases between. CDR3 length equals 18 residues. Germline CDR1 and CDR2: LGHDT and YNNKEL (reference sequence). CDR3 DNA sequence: TGTGCCAGCAGCCAAGATCGGTGGGAGGCGGGAACTAATGAAAAACTGTTTTTT. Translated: CASSQDRWEAGTNEKLFF.

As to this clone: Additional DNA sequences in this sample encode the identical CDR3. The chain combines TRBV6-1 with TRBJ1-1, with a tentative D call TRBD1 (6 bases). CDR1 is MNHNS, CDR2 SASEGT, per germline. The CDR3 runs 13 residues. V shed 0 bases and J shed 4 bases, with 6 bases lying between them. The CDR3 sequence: CASSEARGTEAFF. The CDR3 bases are TGTGCCAGCAGTGAAGCCAGGGGCACTGAAGCTTTCTTT.

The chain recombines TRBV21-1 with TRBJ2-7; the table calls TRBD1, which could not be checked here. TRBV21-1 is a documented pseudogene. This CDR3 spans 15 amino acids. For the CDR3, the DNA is TGTGCCAGCAGCAAACCCGGGACAGGGGGCGGGGAGCAGTACTTC. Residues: CASSKPGTGGGEQYF.

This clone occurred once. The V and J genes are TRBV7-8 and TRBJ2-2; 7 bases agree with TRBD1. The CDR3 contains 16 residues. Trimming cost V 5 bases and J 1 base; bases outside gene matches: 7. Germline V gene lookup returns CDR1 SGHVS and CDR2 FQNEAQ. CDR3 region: CASSDPGGENTGELFF. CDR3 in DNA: TGTGCCAGCAGCGACCCAGGGGGTGAGAACACCGGGGAGCTGTTTTTT.

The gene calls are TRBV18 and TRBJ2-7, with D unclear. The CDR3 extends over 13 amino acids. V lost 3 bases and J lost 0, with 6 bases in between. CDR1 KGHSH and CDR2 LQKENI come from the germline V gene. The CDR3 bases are TGTGCCAGCTCACCTGACACCTCCTACGAGCAGTACTTC. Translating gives CASSPDTSYEQYF.

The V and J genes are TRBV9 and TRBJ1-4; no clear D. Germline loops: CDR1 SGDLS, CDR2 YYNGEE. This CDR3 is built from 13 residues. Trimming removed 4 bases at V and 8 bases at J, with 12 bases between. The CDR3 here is CASSPWTGEKLFF. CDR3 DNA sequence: TGTGCCAGCAGCCCTTGGACGGGAGAAAAACTGTTTTTT.

This chain's CDR3 is CASSLVIGSGRAADTQYF. CDR3 nucleotides: TGTGCCAGCAGCTTAGTGATCGGTAGCGGGAGGGCGGCAGATACGCAGTATTTT. The chain is built from TRBV7-9 and TRBJ2-3, with TRBD2 matching over 11 bases. The V gene end was trimmed by 1 base and the J gene end by 4 bases; junction bases not matched to a gene: 10. Germline lookup yields CDR1 SEHNR and CDR2 FQNEAQ (reference sequence). The CDR3 runs 18 residues. Using reference TRBV7-9 and TRBJ2-3 for the parts outside the CDR3, the full variable domain is DTGVSQNPRHKITKRGQNVTFRCDPISEHNRLYWYRQTLGQGPEFLTYFQNEAQLEKSRLLSDRFSAERPKGSFSTLEIQRTEQGDSAMYLCASSLVIGSGRAADTQYFGPGTRLTVL.

DNA of the CDR3: TGCGCCAGCAGCTTGGATCCGGAGGAGCAGCCCCAGCATTTT. Translating it yields CASSLDPEEQPQHF. The rearrangement uses TRBV5-1 and TRBJ1-5; D remains unclear. Germline loops: CDR1 SGHRS, CDR2 YFSETQ. This CDR3 contains 14 residues. V lost 0 bases to trimming and J lost 7 bases, with 11 bases between them.

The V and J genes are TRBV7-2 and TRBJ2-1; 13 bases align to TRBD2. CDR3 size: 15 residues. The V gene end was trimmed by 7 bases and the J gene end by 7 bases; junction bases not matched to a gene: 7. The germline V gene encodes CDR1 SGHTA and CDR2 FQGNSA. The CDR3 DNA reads TGTGCCAGCACCTCACGGACTAGCGGGAGTAATGAGCAGTTCTTC. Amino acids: CASTSRTSGSNEQFF.

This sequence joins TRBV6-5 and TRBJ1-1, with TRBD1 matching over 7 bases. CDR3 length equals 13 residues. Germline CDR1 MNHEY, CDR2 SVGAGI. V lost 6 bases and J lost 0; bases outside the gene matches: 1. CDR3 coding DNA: TGTGCCAGCAGGACAGGGATGAACACTGAAGCTTTCTTT. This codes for CASRTGMNTEAFF.

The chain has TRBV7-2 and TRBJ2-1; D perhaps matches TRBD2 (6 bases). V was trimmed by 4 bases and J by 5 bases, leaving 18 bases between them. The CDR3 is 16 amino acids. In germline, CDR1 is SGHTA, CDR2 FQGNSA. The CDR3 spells CASSSLRRREHNEQFF. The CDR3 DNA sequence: TGTGCCAGCAGCTCCCTTCGCCGGCGGGAACACAATGAGCAGTTCTTC.

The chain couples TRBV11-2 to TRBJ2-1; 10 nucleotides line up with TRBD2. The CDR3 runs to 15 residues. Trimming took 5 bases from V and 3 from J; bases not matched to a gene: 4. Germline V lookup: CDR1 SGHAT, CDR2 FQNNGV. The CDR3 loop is CASSPSGGGYNEQFF. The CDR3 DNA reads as TGTGCCAGCAGCCCGAGCGGGGGGGGCTACAATGAGCAGTTCTTC. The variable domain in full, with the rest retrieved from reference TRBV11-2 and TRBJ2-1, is EAGVAQSPRYKIIEKRQSVAFWCNPISGHATLYWYQQILGQGPKLLIQFQNNGVVDDSQLPKDRFSAERLKGVDSTLKIQPAKLEDSAVYLCASSPSGGGYNEQFFGPGTRLTVL.

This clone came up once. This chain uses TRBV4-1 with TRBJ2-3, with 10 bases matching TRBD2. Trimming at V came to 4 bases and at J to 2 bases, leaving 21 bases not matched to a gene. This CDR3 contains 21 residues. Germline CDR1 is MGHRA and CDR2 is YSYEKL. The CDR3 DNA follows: TGCGCCAGCAGCCGCGAAGCGAGTATGGCTAGCGGGAGCGGTTACACAGATACGCAGTATTTT. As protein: CASSREASMASGSGYTDTQYF.